Below, 7 T cell receptor beta chains from the same sample are listed, as sequenced in a study of early stage breast cancer tumors. Method: immunoSEQ multiplex PCR; TCRdb's copy keeps in-frame clones and lacks some. The sample includes around 30,000 clones, roughly four fifths seen only once; the top ten take over 9.5%. Source material: breast tumor tissue. The receptors come from a person under 45 with breast cancer.

The chain recombines TRBV30 with TRBJ2-1; D remains ambiguous. V lost 2 bases, J lost 5 bases, and 10 bases lay in between. From germline, CDR1 is GTSNPN and CDR2 SVGIG (reference sequence). This CDR3 comprises 13 residues. The CDR3 is CAWSLNPDNEQFF. DNA for the CDR3: TGTGCCTGGAGTCTCAACCCCGACAATGAGCAGTTCTTC. Full variable domain (missing parts from reference TRBV30 and TRBJ2-1): SQTIHQWPATLVQPVGSPLSLECTVEGTSNPNLYWYRQAAGRGLQLLFYSVGIGQISSEVPQNLSASRPQDRQFILSSKKLLLSDSGFYLCAWSLNPDNEQFFGPGTRLTVL.

The chain uses TRBV27 and TRBJ1-2; 7 bases agree with TRBD1. Germline CDR1 is MNHEY and CDR2 is SMNVEV (reference sequence). Trimming at V came to 0 bases and at J to 6 bases, leaving 10 bases not matched to a gene. This CDR3 contains 16 residues. The CDR3 loop reads CASSLSPINTGDGYTF. The CDR3 DNA reads as TGTGCCAGCAGTTTATCCCCTATTAATACAGGGGATGGCTACACCTTC.

This rearrangement joins TRBV23-1 to TRBJ1-2; D not certain. TRBV23-1 is noted as an ORF with a role that remains uncertain. With 7 bases removed from V and 8 bases from J, the gap between germline ends came to 26 bases. The CDR3 has 16 residues. CDR3 sequence (DNA): TGCGCCAGCAAAAAAAGGTGGTGGATTTGTCGAGAGGGCTACACCTTC. Translation gives CASKKRWWICREGYTF.

This clone was detected a few times. This chain links TRBV10-3 with TRBJ1-2; 7 bases agree with TRBD1. The germline gives CDR1 ENHRY, CDR2 SYGVKD. V lost 0 bases, J lost 10 bases, and 8 bases stayed unmatched. The CDR3 contains 14 residues. Written as DNA, the CDR3 is TGTGCCATCAGTGAGTCAAGAACAGGGGACCTCTACACCTTC. Translation gives CAISESRTGDLYTF.

V is TRBV29-1 and J is TRBJ2-1, with D unresolved. This CDR3 is built from 12 residues. The germline gives CDR1 SQVTM, CDR2 ANQGSEA. With 1 base removed from V and 4 bases from J, the gap between germline ends came to 5 bases. The CDR3, as DNA: TGCAGCGTTGAAGTACAGTACAATGAGCAGTTCTTC. Encoded protein: CSVEVQYNEQFF.

The chain recombines TRBV19 with TRBJ1-4; 11 bases match TRBD1. The CDR3 sequence is 13 residues long. V shed 10 bases, J shed 8 bases, and the junction held 6 bases outside the gene matches. CDR1 and CDR2 (germline): LNHDA, SQIVND (reference sequence). Here the CDR3 reads CATQDRGHEKLFF. CDR3 DNA sequence: TGTGCCACCCAGGACAGGGGGCACGAAAAACTGTTTTTT.

The chain joins TRBV29-1 to TRBJ2-7, with 13 bases aligning to TRBD2. The CDR3 consists of 13 residues. The V segment lost 7 bases and the J segment 5 bases; nucleotides outside the gene matches: 5. Germline V gene data show CDR1 as SQVTM and CDR2 as ANQGSEA. The CDR3 region has the DNA TGCAGCGGGACTAGCGGGAGAGGGGACGAGCAGTACTTC. Its translation is CSGTSGRGDEQYF.